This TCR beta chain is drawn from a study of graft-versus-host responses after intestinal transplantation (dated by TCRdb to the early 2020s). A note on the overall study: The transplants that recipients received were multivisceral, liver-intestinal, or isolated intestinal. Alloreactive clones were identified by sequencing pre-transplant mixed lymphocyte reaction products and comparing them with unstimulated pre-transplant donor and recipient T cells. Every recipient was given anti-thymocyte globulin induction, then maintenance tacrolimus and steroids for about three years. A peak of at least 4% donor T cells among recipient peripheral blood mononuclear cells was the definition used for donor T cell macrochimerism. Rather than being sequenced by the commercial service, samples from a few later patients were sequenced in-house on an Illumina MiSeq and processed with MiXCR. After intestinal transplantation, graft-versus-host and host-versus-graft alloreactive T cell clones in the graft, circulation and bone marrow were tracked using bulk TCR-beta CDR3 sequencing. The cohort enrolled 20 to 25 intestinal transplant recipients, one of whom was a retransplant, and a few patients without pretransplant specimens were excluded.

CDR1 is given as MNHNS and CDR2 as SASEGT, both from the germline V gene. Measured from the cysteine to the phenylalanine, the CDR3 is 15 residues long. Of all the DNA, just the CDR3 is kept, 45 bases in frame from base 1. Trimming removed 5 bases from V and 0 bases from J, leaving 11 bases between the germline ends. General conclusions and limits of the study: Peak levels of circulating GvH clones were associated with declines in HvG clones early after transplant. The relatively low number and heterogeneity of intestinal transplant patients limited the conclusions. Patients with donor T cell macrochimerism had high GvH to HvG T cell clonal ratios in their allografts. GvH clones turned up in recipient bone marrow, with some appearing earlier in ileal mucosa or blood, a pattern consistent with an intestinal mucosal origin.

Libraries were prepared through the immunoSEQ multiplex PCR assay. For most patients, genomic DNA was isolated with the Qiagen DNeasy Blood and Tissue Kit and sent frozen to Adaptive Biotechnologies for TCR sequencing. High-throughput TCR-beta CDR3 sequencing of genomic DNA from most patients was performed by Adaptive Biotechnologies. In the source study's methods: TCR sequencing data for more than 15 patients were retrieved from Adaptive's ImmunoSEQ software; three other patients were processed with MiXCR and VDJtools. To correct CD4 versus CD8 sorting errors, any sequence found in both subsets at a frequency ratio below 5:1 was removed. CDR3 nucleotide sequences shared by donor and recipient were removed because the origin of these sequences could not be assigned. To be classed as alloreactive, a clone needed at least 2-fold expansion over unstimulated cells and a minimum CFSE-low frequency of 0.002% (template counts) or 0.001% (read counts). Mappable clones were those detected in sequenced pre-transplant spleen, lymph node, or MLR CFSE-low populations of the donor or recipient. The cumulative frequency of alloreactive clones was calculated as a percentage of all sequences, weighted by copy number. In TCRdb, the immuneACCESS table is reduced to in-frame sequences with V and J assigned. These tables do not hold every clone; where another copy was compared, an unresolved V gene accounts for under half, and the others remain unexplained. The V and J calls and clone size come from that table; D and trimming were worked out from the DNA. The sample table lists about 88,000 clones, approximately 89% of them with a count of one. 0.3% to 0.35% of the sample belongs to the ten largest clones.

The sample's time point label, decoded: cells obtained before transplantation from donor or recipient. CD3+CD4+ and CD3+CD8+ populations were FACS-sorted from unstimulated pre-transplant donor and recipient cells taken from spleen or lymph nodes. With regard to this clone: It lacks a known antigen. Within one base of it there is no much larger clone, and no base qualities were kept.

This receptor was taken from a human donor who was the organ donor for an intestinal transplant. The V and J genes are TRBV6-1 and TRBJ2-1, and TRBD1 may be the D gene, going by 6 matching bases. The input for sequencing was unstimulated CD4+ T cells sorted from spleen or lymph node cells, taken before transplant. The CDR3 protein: CASSPGGLSYNEQFF. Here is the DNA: TGTGCCAGCAGTCCTGGGGGCCTCTCCTACAATGAGCAGTTCTTC.